The clone carrying this T cell receptor (beta chain) was counted only a few times. Its antigen is unknown. This record comes from a study of OX40 agonist ivuxolimab in advanced cancers. Study-wide results and caveats: CD4+ T cells averaged fewer expanded clones than CD8+ T cells. The antigens recognized by the expanded peripheral T cells, that is their antigen specificity, were not determined.

TCRdb's copy holds only in-frame clones and misses some; the assay was immunoSEQ multiplex PCR. The repertoire has some 25,000 clones, 75% to 90% of them found once; the top ten carry 34%. Trimming removed 6 bases at V and 3 bases at J, with 7 bases between. This CDR3 is 12 amino acids long. The V gene's germline CDR1 is SEHNR and CDR2 FQNEAQ (reference sequence). The chain links TRBV7-9 to TRBJ2-3; D is unresolved. The input for sequencing was CD4+ or CD8+ T cells sorted from blood, taken in a trial of the OX40 agonist ivuxolimab. This TCR was sampled from an adult with an advanced solid tumor such as melanoma, head and neck, liver or kidney cancer. CDR3 sequence reads: CASRAGTDTQYF. The CDR3 DNA sequence: TGTGCCAGCAGAGCCGGGACAGATACGCAGTATTTT.